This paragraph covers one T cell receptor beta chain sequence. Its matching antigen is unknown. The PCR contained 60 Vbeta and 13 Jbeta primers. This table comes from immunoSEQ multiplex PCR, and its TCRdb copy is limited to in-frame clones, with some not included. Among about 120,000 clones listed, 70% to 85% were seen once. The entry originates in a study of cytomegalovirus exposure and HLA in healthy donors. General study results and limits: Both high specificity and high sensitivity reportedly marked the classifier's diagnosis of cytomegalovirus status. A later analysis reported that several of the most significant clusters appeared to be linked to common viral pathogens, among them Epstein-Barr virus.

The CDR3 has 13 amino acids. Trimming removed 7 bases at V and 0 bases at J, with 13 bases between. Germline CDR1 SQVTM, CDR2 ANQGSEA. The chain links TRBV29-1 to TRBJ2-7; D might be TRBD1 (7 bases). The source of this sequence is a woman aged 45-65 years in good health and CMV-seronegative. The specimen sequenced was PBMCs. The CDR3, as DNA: TGCAGCGCTAGACAGGGAGGCTCCTACGAGCAGTACTTC. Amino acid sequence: CSARQGGSYEQYF.